The clone carrying this TCR beta chain has at least ten counts. Its target is unknown. TCRdb redid the calling of the reads with MiXCR, one entry per CDR3 protein. The table lists 150,000 to 200,000 distinct CDR3 sequences, about a tenth of them singletons. This CDR3 is built from 15 residues. V gave up 5 bases and J gave up 4 bases, with 15 bases separating them. The V gene's germline CDR1 is MDHEN and CDR2 SYDVKM. This sample is part of a study of T cell repertoires in cytomegalovirus infection. Whole-study context: It was the public TCR beta signatures that indicated both CMV infection and matching HLA type.

Study results and caveats: CMV-specific HLA-C-restricted TCR beta clonotypes dominated the ex vivo response. Summed public TCR beta family frequency identified CMV carriers bearing the relevant HLA.

The sequence derives from a human donor in good health (CMV status not recorded). Some clones in this sample may be carry-over from other donors' samples. This chain joins TRBV28 and TRBJ2-4; a possible D gene is TRBD1 (6 bases). Sequencing input: PBMCs. CDR3 coding DNA: TGTGCCAGCAGTCCCCCCGGGACACCTAAAAACATTCAGTACTTC. This codes for CASSPPGTPKNIQYF.